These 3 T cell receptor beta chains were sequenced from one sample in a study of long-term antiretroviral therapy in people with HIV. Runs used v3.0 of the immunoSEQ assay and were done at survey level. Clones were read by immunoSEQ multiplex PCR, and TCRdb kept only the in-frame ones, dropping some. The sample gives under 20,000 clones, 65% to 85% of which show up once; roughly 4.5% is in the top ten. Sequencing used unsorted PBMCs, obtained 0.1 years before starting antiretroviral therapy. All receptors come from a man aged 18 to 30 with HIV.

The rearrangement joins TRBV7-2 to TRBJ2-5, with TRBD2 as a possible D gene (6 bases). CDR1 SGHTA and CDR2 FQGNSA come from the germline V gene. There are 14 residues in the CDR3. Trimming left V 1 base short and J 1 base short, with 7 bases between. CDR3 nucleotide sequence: TGTGCCAGCAGCTTAGGCGGGACCCAAGAGACCCAGTACTTC. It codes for CASSLGGTQETQYF.

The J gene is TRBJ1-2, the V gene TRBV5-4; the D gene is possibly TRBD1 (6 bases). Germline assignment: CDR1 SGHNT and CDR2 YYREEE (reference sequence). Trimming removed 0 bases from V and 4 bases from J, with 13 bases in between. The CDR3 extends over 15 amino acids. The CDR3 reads CASSLVDSQIYGYTF. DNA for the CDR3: TGTGCCAGCAGCTTGGTGGACAGCCAGATCTATGGCTACACCTTC.

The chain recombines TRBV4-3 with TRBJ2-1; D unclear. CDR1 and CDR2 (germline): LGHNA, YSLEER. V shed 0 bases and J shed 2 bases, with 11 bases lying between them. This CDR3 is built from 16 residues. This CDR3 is CASSQDLAEAYNEQFF. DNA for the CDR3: TGCGCCAGCAGCCAAGATTTGGCGGAAGCCTACAATGAGCAGTTCTTC.